These T cell receptor beta chains were read from a single sample in a study of shared clonotypes between healthy human individuals. Assay used: immunoSEQ multiplex PCR; TCRdb lists only in-frame clones, some missing. Of some 2,500,000 clones listed, about 90% are singletons. The source material was naive CD4+ T cells from PBMCs. These receptor sequences come from a man between 18 and 35 years old in good health. Some clones in this sample may be carry-over from other donors' samples. Both conserved end residues are part of each CDR3. Fields, in order: V gene, D gene, J gene, CDR3 protein. The D gene is left open where the match is weak.

v_gene: TRBV30
d_gene: NA
j_gene: TRBJ1-1
CDR3aa: CAWSVEGNTEAFF

v_gene: TRBV2
d_gene: NA
j_gene: TRBJ1-3
CDR3aa: CASSEAGGGGNTIYF

v_gene: TRBV25-1
d_gene: TRBD1
j_gene: TRBJ2-2
CDR3aa: CASSKTGDTGELFF

v_gene: TRBV30
d_gene: NA
j_gene: TRBJ2-7
CDR3aa: CASSEEGEQYF

v_gene: TRBV7-8
d_gene: NA
j_gene: TRBJ1-1
CDR3aa: CASSLAMGWGAFF

v_gene: TRBV6-1
d_gene: TRBD1
j_gene: TRBJ2-7
CDR3aa: CASSESTGGLPYMEQYF

v_gene: TRBV5-1
d_gene: TRBD2
j_gene: TRBJ2-3
CDR3aa: CASSVGTGGSTDTQYF

v_gene: TRBV5-1
d_gene: NA
j_gene: TRBJ1-1
CDR3aa: CASSFAGSDTEAFF

v_gene: TRBV5-8
d_gene: TRBD1
j_gene: TRBJ2-6
CDR3aa: CASSLNDRALFSGANVLTF

v_gene: TRBV7-2
d_gene: TRBD2
j_gene: TRBJ2-7
CDR3aa: CASSTGLAYYEQYF

v_gene: TRBV30
d_gene: TRBD2
j_gene: TRBJ2-3
CDR3aa: CAWSRPSGRGNTQYF

v_gene: TRBV28
d_gene: NA
j_gene: TRBJ2-7
CDR3aa: CASSSPVQGRGSLSYEQYF

v_gene: TRBV29-1
d_gene: NA
j_gene: TRBJ2-1
CDR3aa: CSVERMGASYNEQFF

v_gene: TRBV9
d_gene: NA
j_gene: TRBJ1-2
CDR3aa: CASSTTAGLSNYGYTF

v_gene: TRBV15
d_gene: NA
j_gene: TRBJ2-3
CDR3aa: CATSPSTDTQYF

v_gene: TRBV27
d_gene: NA
j_gene: TRBJ2-2
CDR3aa: CASRTTGTSVGELFF

v_gene: TRBV23-1
d_gene: TRBD2
j_gene: TRBJ2-7
CDR3aa: CASRAGDSYEQYF

v_gene: TRBV7-9
d_gene: TRBD2
j_gene: TRBJ2-7
CDR3aa: CASSFFATRGKAYEQYF

v_gene: TRBV6-5
d_gene: TRBD1
j_gene: TRBJ1-1
CDR3aa: CASSYHRGHGVEAFF

v_gene: TRBV6-5
d_gene: TRBD1
j_gene: TRBJ2-1
CDR3aa: CASSYRGTGPTEQFF

v_gene: TRBV6-1
d_gene: TRBD2
j_gene: TRBJ2-3
CDR3aa: CASIPGLADADTQYF

v_gene: TRBV27
d_gene: TRBD2
j_gene: TRBJ2-5
CDR3aa: CASSSRAGVKETQYF

v_gene: TRBV6-5
d_gene: NA
j_gene: TRBJ1-2
CDR3aa: CASSPKEFETGYTF

v_gene: TRBV5-6
d_gene: NA
j_gene: TRBJ2-2
CDR3aa: CASSPAGPTGELFF

v_gene: TRBV5-1
d_gene: NA
j_gene: TRBJ1-4
CDR3aa: CASSLMRVGDEKLFF

v_gene: TRBV6-6
d_gene: TRBD1
j_gene: TRBJ1-4
CDR3aa: CASSDRGREKLFF

v_gene: TRBV2
d_gene: NA
j_gene: TRBJ2-7
CDR3aa: CASSVQLRQDGSYEQYF

v_gene: TRBV5-8
d_gene: NA
j_gene: TRBJ2-1
CDR3aa: CASSLPRPQHEQFF

v_gene: TRBV4-1
d_gene: TRBD2
j_gene: TRBJ2-7
CDR3aa: CASSLPGTSTEQYF

v_gene: TRBV19
d_gene: NA
j_gene: TRBJ2-4
CDR3aa: CASSTGALGKNIQYF

v_gene: TRBV27
d_gene: TRBD2
j_gene: TRBJ2-5
CDR3aa: CASKGLAGKQETQYF

v_gene: TRBV9
d_gene: NA
j_gene: TRBJ2-1
CDR3aa: CASSVAHQGVHEQFF

v_gene: TRBV4-3
d_gene: NA
j_gene: TRBJ2-7
CDR3aa: CASSQLTGTSTYEQYF

v_gene: TRBV5-1
d_gene: NA
j_gene: TRBJ2-3
CDR3aa: CASSLEQGTDTQYF

v_gene: TRBV2
d_gene: NA
j_gene: TRBJ2-7
CDR3aa: CASSGRGFTEQYF

v_gene: TRBV9
d_gene: NA
j_gene: TRBJ1-1
CDR3aa: CASSVSVDAEAFF

v_gene: TRBV5-4
d_gene: TRBD1
j_gene: TRBJ2-6
CDR3aa: CASSSGTGFGANVLTF

v_gene: TRBV27
d_gene: TRBD2
j_gene: TRBJ2-7
CDR3aa: CASSFRVAGGLGLGEQYF

v_gene: TRBV5-1
d_gene: NA
j_gene: TRBJ1-2
CDR3aa: CASSLDPGSMGGYTF

v_gene: TRBV7-2
d_gene: TRBD2
j_gene: TRBJ2-3
CDR3aa: CASSLGGSSGFTDTQYF

v_gene: TRBV6-1
d_gene: TRBD1
j_gene: TRBJ1-1
CDR3aa: CASSGRDRGMYTEAFF

v_gene: TRBV5-6
d_gene: NA
j_gene: TRBJ2-5
CDR3aa: CASSSPVGGWETQYF